This T cell receptor (beta chain) was recovered during a study of shared clonotypes between healthy human individuals. Whole-study context: Each donor's CD4 naive and CD4 memory cells filled three plates apiece, CD8 naive two, and CD8 memory one. Study observations and caveats: On the whole, naive subsets had larger estimated richness than memory subsets had.

In this sample, this clone turned up once. No antigen is known for it. This CDR3 is 14 amino acids long. Germline V lookup: CDR1 SGHNT, CDR2 YYREEE (reference sequence). V lost 0 bases and J lost 2, with 5 bases in between. Sequencing used immunoSEQ multiplex PCR; TCRdb keeps in-frame clones, though not all of them. The data contain about 710,000 clones, approximately 72% of them singletons. This TCR derives from a woman in her 30s in good health. The chain recombines TRBV5-4 with TRBJ1-4, with D unclear. The sequencing sample was made of memory CD4+ T cells sorted from blood. Regarding subset: CD45RA-negative fraction. The CDR3 protein is CASSLAGTNEKLFF. The DNA for the CDR3 is TGTGCCAGCAGCTTGGCTGGGACTAATGAAAAACTGTTTTTT.